A single sample gave rise to the 26 T cell receptor beta chains below, sequenced in a study of blood T cells in healthy people across ages (dated by TCRdb to about 2015). Libraries were built with 5' RACE. This sample was sequenced with an Illumina HiSeq 2500. A second roughly 7 to 11 cycle PCR used a sample-barcoded 5' primer and a J-beta primer mix. TCRdb trimmed the raw reads at Q25, called clones with MiXCR and kept productive beta chains. A single entry per CDR3 protein holds the most common genes and DNA from its merged rows. The sample table records about a million distinct CDR3 sequences; around 48% of these occur just once. The top ten constitute around an eighth of the sample. The sequenced sample consisted of blood. The origin of the receptors is a man in his thirties or forties in good health.

This clonotype came up a few times. The V gene is TRBV7-9, the J gene TRBJ1-2; 8 bases are a match to TRBD1. Looked up from germline, CDR1 is SEHNR and CDR2 is FQNEAQ (reference sequence). The CDR3 totals 15 residues. With V trimmed by 5 bases and J by 5 bases, 10 bases remained unmatched. The CDR3 loop reads CASSTGQGSAYGYTF. CDR3 bases: TGTGCCAGCAGCACTGGACAGGGTAGTGCTTATGGCTACACCTTC.

This clonotype was seen ten or more times. The rearrangement joins TRBV6-1 to TRBJ2-1; D unclear. Trimming pared 5 bases from V and 7 bases from J, leaving 12 bases between. Germline CDR1 and CDR2: MNHNS and SASEGT. The CDR3 has 13 amino acids. The chain's CDR3 is CASSPAPENEQFF. DNA for the CDR3: TGTGCCAGCAGTCCTGCCCCGGAGAATGAGCAGTTCTTC.

The chain combines TRBV6-2 or TRBV6-3 with TRBJ2-7; D is unclear. The DNA end is more similar to TRBJ2-5, so the J call may be wrong. The germline V gene encodes CDR1 MNHEY and CDR2 SVGEGT. The CDR3 length is 13 residues. As DNA, the CDR3 is TGTGCCAGCAGTTGCCGACGTCGGGAGACCCAGTACTTC. Encoded protein: CASSCRRRETQYF.

This chain uses TRBV7-9 with TRBJ1-2, with no clear D. The CDR3 is 14 residues long. Between the trimmed V and J ends, which lost 1 base and 2 bases, there was a span of 8 bases. From germline, CDR1 is SEHNR and CDR2 FQNEAQ (reference sequence). The chain's CDR3 is CASSLVGRNYGYTF. For the CDR3, the DNA is TGTGCCAGCAGCTTAGTAGGGAGGAACTATGGCTACACCTTC.

The chain has TRBV7-9 and TRBJ2-2; the D is unclear. Trimming shortened V by 0 bases and J by 3 bases, and 11 bases separated the two germline ends. The CDR3 sequence is 16 residues long. Germline CDR1 is SEHNR and CDR2 is FQNEAQ (reference sequence). CDR3 coding DNA: TGTGCCAGCAGCTTAGCTCTAAGGTCGGACACCGGGGAGCTGTTTTTT. Residues: CASSLALRSDTGELFF.

The V and J genes are TRBV20-1 and TRBJ2-4; 7 bases fit TRBD2. The CDR3 contains 13 residues. Germline values: CDR1 DFQATT, CDR2 SNEGSKA (reference sequence). Trimming took 7 bases from V and 1 from J; bases not matched to a gene: 4. The CDR3 DNA reads TGCAGTGGGGAGGGGACGGCCAAAAACATTCAGTACTTC. Amino acid sequence: CSGEGTAKNIQYF.

This clonotype was recorded a few times. V gene TRBV28 combines with J gene TRBJ1-6, with 8 bases aligning to TRBD1. CDR3 length: 15 amino acids. J gave up 8 bases and V 4 bases, and 7 bases lay outside the gene matches. In germline, CDR1 is MDHEN, CDR2 SYDVKM. The CDR3 sequence: CASSSTDRDYSPLHF. The CDR3 nucleotides are TGTGCCAGCAGTTCCACGGACAGGGATTATTCACCCCTCCACTTT.

CDR3 region: CASSYPRGGYTGELFF. DNA for the CDR3: TGTGCCAGCAGTTACCCCCGGGGGGGATACACCGGGGAGCTGTTTTTT. This chain links TRBV6-2 or TRBV6-3 with TRBJ2-2, with TRBD2 matching 8 bases. Per the germline V gene, CDR1 is MNHEY and CDR2 is SVGEGT. This CDR3 has 16 residues. V lost 2 bases, J lost 3 bases, and 5 bases stayed unmatched.

The rearrangement links TRBV5-4 to TRBJ1-6; 7 bases match TRBD1. Trimming removed 1 base from V and 9 bases from J; junction bases left unmatched: 7. The CDR3 is 15 amino acids. Per the germline V gene, CDR1 is SGHNT and CDR2 is YYREEE (reference sequence). The CDR3 loop is CASSLKQGQSSPLHF. CDR3 DNA: TGTGCCAGCAGCTTGAAACAGGGGCAGAGTTCACCCCTCCACTTT.

The chain joins TRBV6-1 to TRBJ2-1, with D perhaps TRBD1 (6 bases). The CDR3 runs 15 residues. CDR1 is MNHNS, CDR2 SASEGT, per germline. V shed 5 bases and J shed 0 bases, with 11 bases lying between them. The CDR3 DNA reads as TGTGCCAGCAGTAGGGACACCCCCTCCTACAATGAGCAGTTCTTC. Translation gives CASSRDTPSYNEQFF.

The chain carries TRBV5-6 and TRBJ2-3, with 8 positions matching TRBD1. The V and J ends lost 4 bases and 3 bases, in that order; junction bases with no gene match: 10. CDR3 size: 16 residues. Looked up from germline, CDR1 is SGHDT and CDR2 is YYEEEE. The CDR3 region has the DNA TGTGCCAGCAGCCGAGTAGGCAGGGGGCGAACAGATACGCAGTATTTT. Encoded protein: CASSRVGRGRTDTQYF.

This clonotype was counted ten times or more. The J gene is TRBJ2-1, the V gene TRBV4-1; D may match TRBD1 or TRBD2 (5 bases each). Germline values: CDR1 MGHRA, CDR2 YSYEKL. The germline V and J ends were trimmed by 1 base and 2 bases, with 15 bases remaining between them. The CDR3 extends over 17 amino acids. Here the CDR3 reads CASSQGGAQWTYNEQFF. In DNA form, the CDR3 reads TGCGCCAGCAGCCAAGGAGGGGCTCAATGGACCTACAATGAGCAGTTCTTC.

This clonotype has a handful of counts. This chain links TRBV10-3 with TRBJ2-5; the D is unclear. V shed 4 bases and J shed 2 bases, with 8 bases lying between them. The CDR3 has 13 residues. CDR1 is ENHRY, CDR2 SYGVKD, per germline. CDR3 amino acids: CAISGGRQETQYF. CDR3 DNA sequence: TGTGCCATCAGTGGAGGCAGACAAGAGACCCAGTACTTC.

The chain combines TRBV29-1 with TRBJ2-1, with no clear D. V was trimmed by 5 bases and J by 0 bases, leaving 11 bases between them. CDR3 length: 14 residues. Germline lookup yields CDR1 SQVTM and CDR2 ANQGSEA. This CDR3 reads CSVFDWSSYNEQFF. The CDR3 region has the DNA TGCAGCGTTTTCGATTGGAGCTCCTACAATGAGCAGTTCTTC.

V is TRBV29-1 and J is TRBJ1-1; TRBD1 might be the D (5 bases). V was shortened by 7 bases and J by 8 bases, with 23 bases between the two germline ends. The CDR3 consists of 14 residues. Per the germline V gene, CDR1 is SQVTM and CDR2 is ANQGSEA. CDR3 protein: CSGSQQVGGGEAFF. CDR3 nucleotides: TGCAGCGGCTCGCAACAGGTTGGAGGAGGGGAAGCTTTCTTT.

The CDR3 region is CASSRTRVKNTGELFF. In DNA form, the CDR3 reads TGTGCCAGCAGCAGGACCAGGGTCAAGAACACCGGGGAGCTGTTTTTT. The rearrangement links TRBV14 to TRBJ2-2, with a tentative D call TRBD1 (5 bases). Germline assignment: CDR1 SGHDN and CDR2 FVKESK. Trimming took off 5 bases at V and 1 base at J, with 14 bases between the two ends. This CDR3 comprises 16 residues.

The V gene is TRBV27, the J gene TRBJ2-5; tentatively, D is TRBD1 (5 bases). CDR1 MNHEY and CDR2 SMNVEV come from the germline V gene (reference sequence). Trimming stripped 6 bases from V and 11 bases from J, with 16 bases between. The CDR3 covers 12 residues. DNA for the CDR3: TGTGCCAGCAGAAGGGGTTTCGGTGAGCAGTACTTC. It specifies CASRRGFGEQYF.

V usage is TRBV14 and J usage is TRBJ1-6; no definite D call. The V end was cut by 5 bases, the J end by 6 bases, with 8 bases between. Germline CDR1 reads SGHDN; CDR2 reads FVKESK. This CDR3 is built from 13 residues. This chain's CDR3 is CASSEALNSPLHF. DNA of the CDR3: TGTGCCAGCAGCGAAGCCCTTAATTCACCCCTCCACTTT.

This clonotype was counted between two and nine times. CDR3 protein: CASTQGGEETQYF. The DNA of the CDR3 is TGTGCCAGCACTCAGGGGGGGGAAGAGACCCAGTACTTC. The chain couples TRBV6-5 to TRBJ2-5; D assignment may be TRBD1 or TRBD2 (7 bases each). The V gene's germline CDR1 is MNHEY and CDR2 SVGAGI. The ends were cut back, 7 bases at V and 3 bases at J, with 12 bases in the middle. The CDR3 runs to 13 residues.

This chain links TRBV9 with TRBJ2-1, with D perhaps TRBD2 (6 bases). The germline V gene has CDR1 SGDLS and CDR2 YYNGEE. The CDR3 sequence is 18 residues long. V was clipped by 6 bases and J by 0 bases, with 22 bases between them. The CDR3 sequence is CASTPGEERALSYNEQFF. CDR3 DNA sequence: TGTGCCAGCACCCCTGGGGAGGAGCGGGCCCTCTCCTACAATGAGCAGTTCTTC.

V is TRBV4-1 and J is TRBJ2-3; TRBD2 is a possible D gene (5 bases). This CDR3 has 15 amino acids. Germline CDR1 reads MGHRA; CDR2 reads YSYEKL. Trimming left V 3 bases short and J 3 bases short, with 13 bases between. The chain's CDR3 is CASSQGDTGTDTQYF. The DNA of the CDR3 is TGCGCCAGCAGCCAGGGAGACACTGGGACAGATACGCAGTATTTT.

The rearrangement links TRBV7-2 to TRBJ1-5, with a possible D match to TRBD1 (6 bases). Trimming took 3 bases from V and 6 from J, leaving 9 bases between them. The CDR3 sequence is 13 residues long. CDR1 SGHTA and CDR2 FQGNSA come from the germline V gene. CDR3 DNA: TGTGCCAGCAGCTTGGGGGGCGTTCAGCCCCAGCATTTT. This translates into CASSLGGVQPQHF.

This clonotype has more than one count but fewer than ten. V usage is TRBV10-3 and J usage is TRBJ1-1; D remains unclear. Germline V gene lookup returns CDR1 ENHRY and CDR2 SYGVKD. This CDR3 comprises 14 residues. Trimming shortened V by 0 bases and J by 5 bases, and 10 bases separated the two germline ends. The CDR3 loop reads CAISESGEPTEAFF. DNA of the CDR3: TGTGCCATCAGTGAGTCAGGCGAACCGACTGAAGCTTTCTTT.

The chain has TRBV3-1 and TRBJ2-3, with 7 positions matching TRBD1. V lost 6 bases and J lost 5; bases outside the gene matches: 11. The CDR3 sequence is 15 residues long. Germline CDR1 reads LGHDT; CDR2 reads YNNKEL (reference sequence). The CDR3 DNA is TGTGCCAGCAGACTAACAGGGGCCGCGCGAGATACGCAGTATTTT. This sequence encodes CASRLTGAARDTQYF.

The chain recombines TRBV4-2 with TRBJ2-7; perhaps TRBD2 as D (5 bases). The germline V gene has CDR1 LGHNA and CDR2 YNFKEQ. This CDR3 has 13 amino acids. The V gene lost 1 base and the J gene lost 6 bases, with 10 bases spanning the gap. For the CDR3, the DNA is TGTGCCAGCAGCCAAGCCGTCCGGGGCGAGCAGTACTTC. Protein product: CASSQAVRGEQYF.

V usage is TRBV7-8 and J usage is TRBJ2-1; 7 bases align to TRBD1. CDR3 size: 17 residues. With 2 bases clipped from V and 0 bases from J, the junction kept 7 bases outside the gene matches. Germline V gene sequence: CDR1 SGHVS, CDR2 FQNEAQ. CDR3 in amino acids: CASSLSGRGSSYNEQFF. The CDR3 DNA reads as TGTGCCAGCAGCTTATCGGGCAGGGGGAGCTCCTACAATGAGCAGTTCTTC.